This T cell receptor (beta chain) was retrieved from a study of CD4 T cells in relation to SARS-CoV-2 and coronaviruses. Background on the study: After less than eleven days of antigen culture, PBMC TCR beta CDR3s were sequenced.

This table comes from immunoSEQ multiplex PCR, and its TCRdb copy is limited to in-frame clones, with some not included. The sample lists about 36,000 clones, approximately 80% occurring once. Cryopreserved PBMCs were CD4-enriched, then split into naive and memory cells. Germline CDR1 reads DFQATT; CDR2 reads SNEGSKA (reference sequence). The ends lost 7 bases at V and 0 bases at J; junction bases unmatched: 9. There are 14 residues in the CDR3. This clone was recorded a few times. Its target is not known. Specimen: memory CD4+ T cells from PBMCs, cultured in vitro. The TCR sequence derives from an adult with COVID-19. The chain couples TRBV20-1 to TRBJ2-7; 7 nucleotides agree with TRBD2. In DNA form, the CDR3 reads TGCAGTGGTAATGAGCGGGGCTACTCCTACGAGCAGTACTTC. Translated, it gives CSGNERGYSYEQYF.